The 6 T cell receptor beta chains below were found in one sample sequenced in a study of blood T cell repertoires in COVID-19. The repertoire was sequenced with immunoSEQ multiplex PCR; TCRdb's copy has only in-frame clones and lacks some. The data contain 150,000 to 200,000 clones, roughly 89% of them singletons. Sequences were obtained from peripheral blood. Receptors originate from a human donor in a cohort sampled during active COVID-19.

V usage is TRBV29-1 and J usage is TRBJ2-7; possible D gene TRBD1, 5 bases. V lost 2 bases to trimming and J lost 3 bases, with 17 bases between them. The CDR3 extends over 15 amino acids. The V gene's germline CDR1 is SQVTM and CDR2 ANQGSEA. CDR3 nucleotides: TGCAGCGTTGAATTACCAAAGGGGTTTGGCTACGAGCAGTACTTC. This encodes CSVELPKGFGYEQYF.

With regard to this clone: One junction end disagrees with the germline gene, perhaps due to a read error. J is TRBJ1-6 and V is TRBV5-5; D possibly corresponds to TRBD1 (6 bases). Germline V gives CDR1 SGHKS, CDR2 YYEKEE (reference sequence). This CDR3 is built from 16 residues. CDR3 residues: CASSPRLGTYNSPLRF. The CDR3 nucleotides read TGTGCCAGCAGCCCCCGACTGGGGACATATAATTCACCCCTCCGCTTT.

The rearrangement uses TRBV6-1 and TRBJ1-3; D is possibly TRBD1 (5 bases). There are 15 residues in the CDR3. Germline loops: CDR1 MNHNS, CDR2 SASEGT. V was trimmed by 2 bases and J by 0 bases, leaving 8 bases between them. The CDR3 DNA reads TGTGCCAGCAGTGAACAACAGGCCTCTGGAAACACCATATATTTT. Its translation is CASSEQQASGNTIYF.

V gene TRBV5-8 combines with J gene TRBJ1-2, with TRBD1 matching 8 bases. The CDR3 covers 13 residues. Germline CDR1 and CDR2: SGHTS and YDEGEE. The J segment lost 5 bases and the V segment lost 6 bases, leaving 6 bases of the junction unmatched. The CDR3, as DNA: TGTGCCAGCACCCTCAGGACAGGGTATGGCTACACCTTC. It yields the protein CASTLRTGYGYTF.

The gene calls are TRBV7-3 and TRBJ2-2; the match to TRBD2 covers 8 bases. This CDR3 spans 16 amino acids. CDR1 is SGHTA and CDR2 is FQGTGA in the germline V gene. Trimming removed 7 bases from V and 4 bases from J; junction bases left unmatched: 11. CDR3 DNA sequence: TGTGCCAGCAAAAGGAGGGCTAGCGGGCCCACCGGGGAGCTGTTTTTT. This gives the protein CASKRRASGPTGELFF.

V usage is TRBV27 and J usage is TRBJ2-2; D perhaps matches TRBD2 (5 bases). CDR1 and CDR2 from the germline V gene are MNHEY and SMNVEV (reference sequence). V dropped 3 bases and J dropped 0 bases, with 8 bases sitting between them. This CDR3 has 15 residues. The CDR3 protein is CASSLRATNTGELFF. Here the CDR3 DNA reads TGTGCCAGCAGTTTGAGGGCTACGAACACCGGGGAGCTGTTTTTT.